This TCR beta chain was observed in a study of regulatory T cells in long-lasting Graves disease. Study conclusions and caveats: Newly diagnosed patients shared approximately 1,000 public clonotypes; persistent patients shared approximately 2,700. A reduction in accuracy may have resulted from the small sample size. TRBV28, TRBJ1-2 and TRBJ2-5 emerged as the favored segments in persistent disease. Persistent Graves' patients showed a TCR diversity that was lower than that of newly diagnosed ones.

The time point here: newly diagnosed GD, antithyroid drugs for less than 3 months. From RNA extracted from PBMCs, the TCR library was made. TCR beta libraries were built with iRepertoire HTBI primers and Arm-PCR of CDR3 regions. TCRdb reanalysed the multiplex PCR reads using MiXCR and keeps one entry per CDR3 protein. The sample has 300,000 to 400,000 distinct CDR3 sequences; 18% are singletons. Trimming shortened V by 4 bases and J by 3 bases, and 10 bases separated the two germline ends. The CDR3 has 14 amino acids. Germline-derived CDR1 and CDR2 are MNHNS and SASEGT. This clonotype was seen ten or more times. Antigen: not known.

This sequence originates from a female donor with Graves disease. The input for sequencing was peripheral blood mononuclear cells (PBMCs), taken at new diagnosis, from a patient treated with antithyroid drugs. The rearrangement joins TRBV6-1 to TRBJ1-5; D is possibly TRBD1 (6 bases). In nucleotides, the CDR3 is TGTGCCAGCAGTGCATCAGGGGACAATCAGCCCCAGCATTTT. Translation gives CASSASGDNQPQHF.